This T cell receptor beta chain comes out of a study of T cells in Graves' hyperthyroidism and ophthalmopathy. Looked up from germline, CDR1 is SGHRS and CDR2 is YFSETQ. The CDR3 consists of 13 residues. V lost 2 bases and J 3 bases, leaving 9 bases between the germline ends. Graves' hyperthyroidism was deemed stable given no ophthalmopathy progression within 18 months. This clonotype showed up many times. Regions amplified from RNA transcripts were the TCR beta CDR3 regions. First-round RT-PCR of the TCR CDR3 relied on the HTBI primer set. A single record per CDR3 protein comes from TCRdb applying MiXCR to the multiplex PCR reads. The sample consists of some 560,000 distinct CDR3 sequences, 15% to 17% of them appearing once.

This chain connects TRBV5-1 to TRBJ2-7; a possible D gene is TRBD2 (5 bases). Sequenced: blood. The receptor's source is a woman in her 30s with Graves' hyperthyroidism. The CDR3 DNA reads TGCGCCAGCAGCTTCCGGGGTTACTACGAGCAGTACTTC. Its protein is CASSFRGYYEQYF.